The 29 T cell receptor beta chains presented below share a single source sample, sequenced in a study of blood T cell repertoires in COVID-19. The assay was immunoSEQ multiplex PCR, and TCRdb's table has in-frame clones only and misses some. In the table there are around 180,000 clones, about 88% of which are singletons. The specimen was PBMCs or T cells enriched from blood (not recorded which). These receptors originate from a woman aged 40-49 years with acute COVID-19.

The genes are TRBV4-2 and TRBJ2-7, with 11 bases matching TRBD2. The CDR3 totals 19 residues. Per germline, CDR1 LGHNA and CDR2 YNFKEQ. The J segment lost 2 bases and the V segment lost 0 bases, leaving 12 bases of the junction unmatched. CDR3 nucleotide sequence: TGTGCCAGCAGCCAAGATAGCCCAGGTACTAGCGGGAGCGCCTACGAGCAGTACTTC. Amino acids: CASSQDSPGTSGSAYEQYF.

The chain couples TRBV6-5 to TRBJ2-7; tentatively, D is TRBD2 (6 bases). Germline V gives CDR1 MNHEY, CDR2 SVGAGI. V lost 8 bases and J lost 0, with 11 bases in between. The CDR3 covers 13 residues. CDR3 sequence: CASRDSISYEQYF. CDR3 sequence (DNA): TGTGCCAGCCGGGACTCTATCTCCTACGAGCAGTACTTC.

This clone occurred once. The chain recombines TRBV11-1 with TRBJ2-1, with 9 bases aligning to TRBD2. The CDR3 consists of 16 residues. The germline V gene encodes CDR1 SGHAT and CDR2 FQDESV (reference sequence). The junction had 11 bases not matched to a gene; V was cut back by 5 bases and J by 6 bases. In DNA form, the CDR3 reads TGTGCCAGCAGCCCCCAGGGTAGCGGGAGCTCCAATGAGCAGTTCTTC. Translation: CASSPQGSGSSNEQFF.

In regard to this clone: This sample also contains other DNA sequences that code for the same CDR3. The chain joins TRBV27 to TRBJ1-6, with D unresolved. There are 12 residues in the CDR3. Germline CDR1 reads MNHEY; CDR2 reads SMNVEV (reference sequence). With 8 bases removed from V and 7 bases from J, the gap between germline ends came to 9 bases. The DNA of the CDR3 is TGTGCCAGCCGTACGGGAAATTCACCCCTCCACTTT. It encodes CASRTGNSPLHF.

The chain couples TRBV18 to TRBJ1-1, with 9 nucleotides matching TRBD1. The CDR3 contains 14 residues. Germline V gene lookup returns CDR1 KGHSH and CDR2 LQKENI. With V trimmed by 6 bases and J by 5 bases, 7 bases remained unmatched. Here the CDR3 reads CASSLTGGGTEAFF. The CDR3 DNA reads as TGTGCCAGCTCTCTAACAGGGGGCGGAACTGAAGCTTTCTTT. The complete variable domain, with remaining parts taken from reference TRBV18 and TRBJ1-1, reads NAGVMQNPRHLVRRRGQEARLRCSPMKGHSHVYWYRQLPEEGLKFMVYLQKENIIDESGMPKERFSAEFPKEGPSILRIQQVVRGDSAAYFCASSLTGGGTEAFFGQGTRLTVV.

The chain joins TRBV19 to TRBJ1-1; D remains unclear. This CDR3 has 14 amino acids. The germline V gene encodes CDR1 LNHDA and CDR2 SQIVND (reference sequence). The V end lost 0 bases, the J end lost 1 base, and 6 bases lay between the germline ends. CDR3 DNA: TGTGCCAGTAGTATAGATCTCGGGAACACTGAAGCTTTCTTT. As protein: CASSIDLGNTEAFF.

To note about this clone: This same CDR3 is encoded by further DNA sequences in the sample. The DNA for the CDR3 is TGTGCCAGCAGCTTAGCGGGAGGGGGCACAGATACGCAGTATTTT. Translated: CASSLAGGGTDTQYF. The chain uses TRBV11-3 and TRBJ2-3, with 8 bases that match TRBD2. This CDR3 is built from 15 residues. Trimming cost V 1 base and J 1 base; bases outside gene matches: 1. Germline CDR1 reads SGHNT; CDR2 reads YENEEA.

The chain joins TRBV6-5 to TRBJ1-1; 9 bases line up with TRBD1. The CDR3 consists of 13 residues. J was trimmed by 6 bases and V by 10 bases; bases with no gene match: 9. Germline-derived CDR1 and CDR2 are MNHEY and SVGAGI. As DNA, the CDR3 is TGTGCCACATCCACAGGGGGCCGCGCTGAAGCTTTCTTT. Its protein is CATSTGGRAEAFF.

The V and J genes are TRBV5-4 and TRBJ2-7, with no clear D. In germline, CDR1 is SGHNT, CDR2 YYREEE (reference sequence). V lost 0 bases to trimming and J lost 4 bases, with 11 bases between them. This CDR3 region has 14 residues. In DNA, the CDR3 is TGTGCCAGCAGCTTGGGGTGGCCGACATACGAGCAGTACTTC. Translated, it gives CASSLGWPTYEQYF.

The chain is built from TRBV7-5 and TRBJ1-2; TRBD1, the table's D call, was not compared with the DNA. TRBV7-5 is an annotated pseudogene. The CDR3 has 16 residues. The CDR3, as DNA: TGTGTCAGAAGCTTAGTCCCGACAGGGTCCCCCTATGGCTACACCTTC. This translates into CVRSLVPTGSPYGYTF.

CDR3: CSVESRGGSSGELFF. CDR3 sequence (DNA): TGCAGCGTTGAGTCCCGGGGGGGCTCGTCGGGGGAGCTGTTTTTT. The chain carries TRBV29-1 and TRBJ2-2, with 8 bases matching TRBD2. This CDR3 region has 15 residues. Germline V gives CDR1 SQVTM, CDR2 ANQGSEA. Unmatched junction bases numbered 11, after V lost 3 bases and J lost 8 bases.

This chain connects TRBV3-1 (or the pseudogene TRBV3-2) to TRBJ2-1; 13 bases are shared with TRBD2. The CDR3 loop spans 15 amino acids. The V gene end was trimmed by 3 bases and the J gene end by 8 bases; junction bases not matched to a gene: 4. The V gene's germline CDR1 is LGHDT and CDR2 YNNKEL (reference sequence). The CDR3 loop reads CASSHGLAGVYEQFF. In DNA form, the CDR3 reads TGTGCCAGCAGCCACGGACTAGCGGGAGTCTATGAGCAGTTCTTC.

Details on this clone: At the DNA level, this CDR3 is encoded by other sequences in the same sample as well. The chain uses TRBV7-8 and TRBJ1-5, with D possibly TRBD1 on 6 matching bases. From germline, CDR1 is SGHVS and CDR2 FQNEAQ. Trimming removed 1 base from V and 7 bases from J, with 14 bases in between. The CDR3 is 15 amino acids. This CDR3 reads CASSLGSRGGQPQHF. CDR3 DNA sequence: TGTGCCAGCAGCTTAGGTTCCAGGGGCGGGCAGCCCCAGCATTTT.

This chain links TRBV6-5 with TRBJ2-3; 8 nucleotides agree with TRBD1. The CDR3 runs 13 residues. Germline CDR1 and CDR2: MNHEY and SVGAGI. Trimming took 5 bases from V and 7 from J; bases not matched to a gene: 5. The CDR3 loop is CASSLRDRYTQYF. CDR3 sequence (DNA): TGTGCCAGCAGTCTCCGGGACAGGTATACGCAGTATTTT.

The sample holds one count of this clone. DNA of the CDR3: TGTGCCAGCAGGTCCGGGGACAGGGTTCACGAGCAGTACTTC. Amino acid sequence: CASRSGDRVHEQYF. The V and J genes are TRBV28 and TRBJ2-7; 9 positions match TRBD1. With 6 bases clipped from V and 5 bases from J, the junction kept 8 bases outside the gene matches. The length of the CDR3 is 14 residues. Germline V gives CDR1 MDHEN, CDR2 SYDVKM.

The gene calls are TRBV4-1 and TRBJ2-3, with TRBD2 as a possible D gene (6 bases). V was cut by 3 bases and J by 2 bases, with 15 bases left in between. The CDR3 is made up of 16 amino acids. CDR1 is MGHRA and CDR2 is YSYEKL in the germline V gene. The CDR3, as DNA: TGCGCCAGCAGCCATCCTCGGGCGGGGAACACAGATACGCAGTATTTT. Translated: CASSHPRAGNTDTQYF.

The J gene is TRBJ2-2, the V gene TRBV9; tentatively, D is TRBD2 (6 bases). This CDR3 spans 15 amino acids. V was shortened by 1 base and J by 4 bases, with 11 bases between the two germline ends. Germline V gene lookup returns CDR1 SGDLS and CDR2 YYNGEE. The CDR3 DNA is TGTGCCAGCAGCGTATTAGGGGACTCCACCGGGGAGCTGTTTTTT. Its translation is CASSVLGDSTGELFF.

V usage is TRBV29-1 and J usage is TRBJ2-7; 9 bases line up with TRBD1. The J segment lost 5 bases and the V segment lost 6 bases, leaving 14 bases of the junction unmatched. The CDR3 is 15 residues long. Looked up from germline, CDR1 is SQVTM and CDR2 is ANQGSEA. DNA of the CDR3: TGCAGCGTCAGTCGGCCGACAGGGGGTTCCCACGAGCAGTACTTC. This gives the protein CSVSRPTGGSHEQYF.

The chain uses TRBV2 and TRBJ2-1, with TRBD2 matching over 7 bases. V shed 4 bases and J 9 bases; nucleotides not matched to a gene: 9. Germline V gene data show CDR1 as SNHLY and CDR2 as FYNNEI. The CDR3 runs 14 residues. CDR3 amino acids: CASSVHRLASEQFF. In DNA form, the CDR3 reads TGTGCCAGCAGTGTACACCGACTAGCATCTGAGCAGTTCTTC.

This rearrangement joins TRBV6-8 to TRBJ2-7; 8 bases are a match to TRBD1. The CDR3 has 17 amino acids. Germline V lookup: CDR1 MNHGY, CDR2 SAAAGT. With V trimmed by 4 bases and J by 0 bases, 11 bases remained unmatched. CDR3 in amino acids: CASSLHYRDRPSYEQYF. The CDR3 DNA reads as TGTGCCAGCAGTTTACATTACCGGGACAGGCCCTCCTACGAGCAGTACTTC.

The V and J genes are TRBV20-1 and TRBJ2-7; possibly TRBD1 for D (6 bases). This CDR3 has 12 amino acids. V was pared by 3 bases and J by 5 bases, with 11 bases between. From germline, CDR1 is DFQATT and CDR2 SNEGSKA (reference sequence). The CDR3 here is CSASQGKDEQYF. The CDR3 coding sequence is TGCAGTGCTAGTCAGGGGAAGGACGAGCAGTACTTC.

Here the CDR3 DNA reads TGTGCCAGCAGCGTAGGACCCAGCGAGGAGACCCAGTACTTC. Translation gives CASSVGPSEETQYF. V usage is TRBV9 and J usage is TRBJ2-5; D ambiguous. From germline, CDR1 is SGDLS and CDR2 YYNGEE. Trimming took off 0 bases at V and 5 bases at J, with 11 bases between the two ends. The CDR3 is 14 residues long.

The chain joins TRBV7-2 to TRBJ1-2, with a tentative D call TRBD1 (5 bases). This CDR3 has 13 residues. Deletions cut 5 bases from V and 5 bases from J, with 12 bases between. Germline assignment: CDR1 SGHTA and CDR2 FQGNSA. CDR3 residues: CASSPGGDYGYTF. The CDR3 DNA is TGTGCCAGCAGCCCCGGGGGGGATTATGGCTACACCTTC.

The rearrangement joins TRBV5-4 to TRBJ2-2; D is possibly TRBD2 (5 bases). Germline CDR1 reads SGHNT; CDR2 reads YYREEE (reference sequence). The CDR3 length is 16 residues. V lost 1 base and J lost 0, with 10 bases in between. Here the CDR3 DNA reads TGTGCCAGCAGCTTGTTCCGGGGATCGAACACCGGGGAGCTGTTTTTT. Amino acid sequence: CASSLFRGSNTGELFF.

The chain links TRBV5-1 to TRBJ1-4, with 9 bases aligning to TRBD1. Germline CDR1 SGHRS, CDR2 YFSETQ. This CDR3 region has 15 residues. Germline trimming cut 5 bases from V and 8 bases from J; bases unmatched to any gene: 10. In nucleotides, the CDR3 is TGCGCCAGCAGAGGACGGACAGGGGTTCGCGAAAAACTGTTTTTT. As protein: CASRGRTGVREKLFF.

In its sample, this clone was seen a few times. The chain combines TRBV4-3 with TRBJ1-5; a weak D match, TRBD1 (5 bases). The CDR3 totals 15 residues. Germline values: CDR1 LGHNA, CDR2 YSLEER. V was trimmed by 3 bases and J by 6 bases, leaving 15 bases between them. The CDR3: CASSQMVGGLQPQHF. CDR3 in DNA: TGCGCCAGCAGCCAGATGGTGGGGGGTCTTCAGCCCCAGCATTTT.

In DNA form, the CDR3 reads TGTGCCACCCGTTCCACTAGCGGGGGGGCCTACAATGAGCAGTTCTTC. This gives the protein CATRSTSGGAYNEQFF. The V gene is TRBV28, the J gene TRBJ2-1; 13 bases map to TRBD2. The V gene end was trimmed by 10 bases and the J gene end by 2 bases; junction bases not matched to a gene: 8. Germline V gene data show CDR1 as MDHEN and CDR2 as SYDVKM. The CDR3 loop spans 16 amino acids.

V gene TRBV28 combines with J gene TRBJ1-2; 8 bases match TRBD1. Per germline, CDR1 MDHEN and CDR2 SYDVKM. This CDR3 is 16 amino acids long. V lost 5 bases, J lost 2 bases, and 10 bases stayed unmatched. The CDR3 nucleotides are TGTGCCAGCAGTCTACCCGGACAGGGTCCCAACTATGGCTACACCTTC. This sequence encodes CASSLPGQGPNYGYTF.

The chain uses TRBV10-2 and TRBJ2-7; TRBD1 matches at 9 bases. The germline gives CDR1 WSHSY, CDR2 SAAADI. The length of the CDR3 is 16 residues. Trimming took 8 bases from V and 4 from J; bases not matched to a gene: 15. The CDR3 DNA is TGCGCCAGCTCGTCCGCGGCCGGGACAGGGAGGTACGAGCAGTACTTC. Translating it yields CASSSAAGTGRYEQYF.